One and the same sample provided the 5 T cell receptor beta chains below, sequenced in a study of blood T cell repertoires in COVID-19. Libraries were prepared by immunoSEQ multiplex PCR; TCRdb keeps only in-frame clonotypes and omits some of them. The sample holds approximately 280,000 clones, more than 75% seen once. The sequencing input was peripheral blood. The receptors were sampled from a woman between 25 and 40 years old who had recovered from COVID-19.

The chain is built from TRBV28 and TRBJ2-1, with 7 bases fitting TRBD2. The CDR3 sequence is 13 residues long. V was pared by 7 bases and J by 7 bases, with 7 bases of the junction left unmatched. CDR1 is MDHEN and CDR2 is SYDVKM in the germline V gene. CDR3 in amino acids: CASIGGRVNEQFF. CDR3 nucleotide sequence: TGTGCCAGCATTGGCGGGAGAGTTAATGAGCAGTTCTTC.

The chain is built from TRBV9 and TRBJ1-2; D possibly corresponds to TRBD1 (5 bases). Germline loops: CDR1 SGDLS, CDR2 YYNGEE. The CDR3 runs to 13 residues. The V and J ends lost 7 bases and 5 bases respectively, with 15 bases between them. The CDR3 nucleotides read TGTGCCAGCGGCCAAGACAGCCGGTATGGCTACACCTTC. Translating gives CASGQDSRYGYTF.

In DNA, the CDR3 is TGTGCCAGCTCACCTGGGGCAGGGTCTCGGAACACTGAAGCTTTCTTT. Its translation is CASSPGAGSRNTEAFF. V gene TRBV18 combines with J gene TRBJ1-1; possible D gene TRBD1, 5 bases. CDR1 and CDR2 from the germline V gene are KGHSH and LQKENI. The length of the CDR3 is 16 residues. V shed 3 bases and J shed 1 base, with 15 bases lying between them.

J is TRBJ2-5 and V is TRBV19; perhaps TRBD1 as D (5 bases). V gave up 4 bases and J gave up 3 bases, with 9 bases separating them. The germline V gene encodes CDR1 LNHDA and CDR2 SQIVND (reference sequence). This CDR3 spans 13 amino acids. CDR3 sequence: CASSTDIEETQYF. CDR3 in DNA: TGTGCCAGTAGTACGGACATAGAAGAGACCCAGTACTTC.

V usage is TRBV19 and J usage is TRBJ1-1, with D possibly TRBD1 on 5 matching bases. The CDR3 extends over 14 amino acids. Germline-derived CDR1 and CDR2 are LNHDA and SQIVND (reference sequence). Trimming cost V 4 bases and J 4 bases, with 13 bases left between them. The CDR3 region is CASSTPGGVTEAFF. In DNA, the CDR3 is TGTGCCAGTAGTACACCCGGGGGGGTCACTGAAGCTTTCTTT.